This T cell receptor (beta chain) came from a study of graft-versus-host responses after intestinal transplantation. In the study overall: Each patient got anti-thymocyte globulin induction, then tacrolimus and steroids for around three years.

Clones were sequenced by immunoSEQ multiplex PCR, and TCRdb holds only the in-frame ones, with some missing. The sample includes some 110,000 clones, more than 90% seen only once; the top ten take roughly 0.24%. The CDR3 is made up of 14 amino acids. V lost 6 bases, J lost 2 bases, and 5 bases stayed unmatched. Germline V CDR1 and CDR2: SNHLY, FYNNEI. Study results and caveats: Allograft graft-versus-host to host-versus-graft clonal ratios ran high in patients with graft-donor T cell macrochimerism. GvH clones were identified in recipient marrow, with some first appearing in ileum or blood.

Notes on this clone: What it recognizes is unknown.

The TCR sequence derives from a human donor who was the organ donor for an intestinal transplant. The chain carries TRBV2 and TRBJ2-7; 9 nucleotides line up with TRBD1. This sample comprised unstimulated CD4+ T cells sorted from spleen or lymph node cells, obtained before transplant. The CDR3 spells CASRSRDRAYEQYF. CDR3 sequence (DNA): TGTGCCAGCAGGAGCCGGGACAGGGCCTACGAGCAGTACTTC.